This TCR beta chain stems from a study of blood T cell repertoires in COVID-19. Study at large: Samples representing acute and convalescent COVID-19 were sourced from the United States, Italy and Spain. In each case, the material was cDNA or gDNA derived from T cells, B-cell-depleted T cells, or PBMCs.

In the original analysis: Nucleated cell counts were estimated from reference gene primer amplification. The data were produced by immunoSEQ multiplex PCR, yet TCRdb's version contains in-frame clones alone and is incomplete. V, J and clone size derive from that table, while D and trimming were established from the DNA sequence. The table lists tens of thousands of clones, approximately 82% of them singletons. The sequence came from a human donor in a cohort sampled during active COVID-19. Sequenced: peripheral blood.

In nucleotides, the CDR3 is TGTGCCAACCGACAGGTCTTAATTTCCTATGGCTACACCTTC. It encodes CANRQVLISYGYTF. The chain couples TRBV24-1 to TRBJ1-2; perhaps TRBD1 as D (6 bases). V lost 11 bases to trimming and J lost 4 bases, with 19 bases between them. This CDR3 has 14 amino acids. Germline V gene sequence: CDR1 KGHDR, CDR2 SFDVKD.